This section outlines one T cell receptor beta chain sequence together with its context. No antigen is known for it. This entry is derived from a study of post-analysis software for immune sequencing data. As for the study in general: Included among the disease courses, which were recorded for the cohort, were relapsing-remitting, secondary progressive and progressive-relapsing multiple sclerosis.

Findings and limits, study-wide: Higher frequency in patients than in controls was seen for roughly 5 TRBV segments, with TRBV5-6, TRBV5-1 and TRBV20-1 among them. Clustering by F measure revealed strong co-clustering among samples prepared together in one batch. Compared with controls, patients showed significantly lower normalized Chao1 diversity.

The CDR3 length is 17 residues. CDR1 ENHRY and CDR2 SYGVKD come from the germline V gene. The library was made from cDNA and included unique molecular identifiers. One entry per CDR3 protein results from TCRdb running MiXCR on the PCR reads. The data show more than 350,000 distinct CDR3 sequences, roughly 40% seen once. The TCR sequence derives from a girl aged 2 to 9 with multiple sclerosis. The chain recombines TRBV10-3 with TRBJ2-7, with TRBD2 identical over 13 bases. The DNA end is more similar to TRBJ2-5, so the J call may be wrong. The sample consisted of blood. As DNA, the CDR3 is TGTGCCATCAGTGGGGGACCGGGACTAGCGGGATTAGAGACCCAGTACTTC. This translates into CAISGGPGLAGLETQYF.